This T cell receptor (beta chain) was sequenced in a study of blood T cell repertoires in COVID-19. Study summary: Acute-phase and convalescent COVID-19 samples originated in the United States, Italy and Spain. The cDNA or gDNA used as material had been derived from T cells, B-cell-depleted T cells, or PBMCs.

Per the germline V gene, CDR1 is LNHDA and CDR2 is SQIVND (reference sequence). V shed 4 bases and J 6 bases; nucleotides not matched to a gene: 5. The CDR3 extends over 14 amino acids. Source study methods: Reference gene primer amplification in the assay estimated nucleated cell counts. Produced via immunoSEQ multiplex PCR; TCRdb's table is partial and in-frame only. For V, J and clone size, that table is used; D and trimming come from the DNA. The sample has around 100,000 clones, around 84% seen once; the top ten hold approximately 8.1%. This receptor was identified in a woman between 40 and 55 years old with acute or convalescent COVID-19. This chain links TRBV19 with TRBJ2-1, with 8 bases identical to TRBD1. Sequencing was carried out using peripheral blood. CDR3 protein: CASSTGGIVNEQFF. CDR3 nucleotides: TGTGCCAGTAGTACAGGGGGCATCGTCAATGAGCAGTTCTTC.